A selection of T cell receptor beta chains follows, all from one sample in a study of OX40 agonist ivuxolimab in advanced cancers. This table comes from immunoSEQ multiplex PCR, and its TCRdb copy is limited to in-frame clones, with some not included. Here the sample spans 66,000 or so clones, around 81% being singletons. The specimen comprised CD4+ or CD8+ T cells sorted from blood, sampled in a trial of the OX40 agonist ivuxolimab. These TCRs come from an adult with an advanced solid tumor such as melanoma, head and neck, liver or kidney cancer. The CDR3 runs from the conserved cysteine through the conserved F or W. Each record gives: J gene, D gene, V gene, clone size, CDR3 DNA, CDR3 protein. D genes are given only for firm matches. Part of the rows lack a size; the others show once, few, many or a class for expanded clones.

j_gene: TRBJ2-3
d_gene: .
v_gene: TRBV7-2
abundance: .
CDR3nt: TGTGCCAGCAGCCAGGGGGGCGGGGGCTTACGAACAGATACGCAGTATTTT
CDR3aa: CASSQGGGGLRTDTQYF

j_gene: TRBJ1-5
d_gene: .
v_gene: TRBV6-6
abundance: few
CDR3nt: TGTGCCAGCAGCAAACGAGGCCGGGGGGATCAGCCCCAGCATTTT
CDR3aa: CASSKRGRGDQPQHF

j_gene: TRBJ1-2
d_gene: .
v_gene: TRBV28
abundance: .
CDR3nt: TGTGCCACCATCGAGGGGGGGAACTATGGCTACACCTTC
CDR3aa: CATIEGGNYGYTF

j_gene: TRBJ2-3
d_gene: .
v_gene: TRBV7-9
abundance: .
CDR3nt: TGTGCCAGCAGCTTAGAAGATACGCAGTATTTT
CDR3aa: CASSLEDTQYF

j_gene: TRBJ1-6
d_gene: .
v_gene: TRBV15
abundance: .
CDR3nt: TGTGCCACCAGCAGAGAGGGGAACAGACTCCTCCACTTT
CDR3aa: CATSREGNRLLHF

j_gene: TRBJ2-2
d_gene: TRBD1
v_gene: TRBV7-8
abundance: once
CDR3nt: TGTGCCAGCAGTCACAGGGACAGGCGGACCGGGGAGCTGTTTTTT
CDR3aa: CASSHRDRRTGELFF

j_gene: TRBJ1-5
d_gene: .
v_gene: TRBV11-2
abundance: .
CDR3nt: TGTGCCAGCAGCTTAGGACGGGAGAATCAGCCCCAGCATTTT
CDR3aa: CASSLGRENQPQHF

j_gene: TRBJ2-1
d_gene: .
v_gene: TRBV6-1
abundance: .
CDR3nt: TGTGCCAGCAGCCGTTCTAATGAGCAGTTCTTC
CDR3aa: CASSRSNEQFF

j_gene: TRBJ1-2
d_gene: .
v_gene: TRBV6-1
abundance: few
CDR3nt: TGTGCCAGCAATGGCTACACCTTC
CDR3aa: CASNGYTF

j_gene: TRBJ2-1
d_gene: TRBD2
v_gene: TRBV7-2
abundance: .
CDR3nt: TGTGCCAGCAGCTTAGGGGGTAGCGGGGACTACTACAATGAGCAGTTCTTC
CDR3aa: CASSLGGSGDYYNEQFF

j_gene: TRBJ1-5
d_gene: .
v_gene: TRBV18
abundance: .
CDR3nt: TGTGCCAGCTCACCAATGCAGGGAGGCAATCAGCCCCAGCATTTT
CDR3aa: CASSPMQGGNQPQHF

j_gene: TRBJ1-5
d_gene: .
v_gene: TRBV27
abundance: .
CDR3nt: TGTGCCATCCAACCTCAGCCCCAGCATTTT
CDR3aa: CAIQPQPQHF

j_gene: TRBJ2-7
d_gene: TRBD1
v_gene: TRBV19
abundance: .
CDR3nt: TGTGCCAGTAAAGGTTCGGGACAGGGTTTCTACGAGCAGTACTTC
CDR3aa: CASKGSGQGFYEQYF

j_gene: TRBJ1-2
d_gene: .
v_gene: TRBV6-6
abundance: .
CDR3nt: TGTGCCAGCAGTTACTCGGGGAAACCTGGCTACACCTTC
CDR3aa: CASSYSGKPGYTF

j_gene: TRBJ1-1
d_gene: .
v_gene: TRBV28
abundance: .
CDR3nt: TGTGCCAGCAGGTCCAGGGTGGCCACTGAAGCTTTCTTT
CDR3aa: CASRSRVATEAFF

j_gene: TRBJ1-1
d_gene: .
v_gene: TRBV18
abundance: .
CDR3nt: TGTGCCAGCTCACCATCGAAAAGGGAATTCATGAACACTGAAGCTTTCTTT
CDR3aa: CASSPSKREFMNTEAFF

j_gene: TRBJ1-3
d_gene: .
v_gene: TRBV7-9
abundance: .
CDR3nt: TGTGCCAGCAGCCCCGGGCCTGAACTCTCTGGAAACACCATATATTTT
CDR3aa: CASSPGPELSGNTIYF

j_gene: TRBJ1-4
d_gene: .
v_gene: TRBV28
abundance: medium-sized
CDR3nt: TGTGCCAGCAGTAGCTCCCGGCGGGGGTACTTTGAAAAACTGTTTTTT
CDR3aa: CASSSSRRGYFEKLFF

j_gene: TRBJ2-5
d_gene: .
v_gene: TRBV18
abundance: .
CDR3nt: TGTGCCAGCTCACCTTCGGGCCAGACAGAGACCCAGTACTTC
CDR3aa: CASSPSGQTETQYF

j_gene: TRBJ2-7
d_gene: .
v_gene: TRBV28
abundance: .
CDR3nt: TGTGCCAGCAGTTCTTACTACGAGCAGTACTTC
CDR3aa: CASSSYYEQYF

j_gene: TRBJ1-6
d_gene: .
v_gene: TRBV5-5
abundance: .
CDR3nt: TGTGCCAGCAGCTTGATGGCAGCACCCGATTCACCCCTCCACTTT
CDR3aa: CASSLMAAPDSPLHF

j_gene: TRBJ2-5
d_gene: TRBD2
v_gene: TRBV2
abundance: .
CDR3nt: TGTGCCAGCCTGGGACTAGCTGGGGAGACCCAGTACTTC
CDR3aa: CASLGLAGETQYF

j_gene: TRBJ2-3
d_gene: .
v_gene: TRBV5-6
abundance: .
CDR3nt: TGTGCCAGCAGACCCCCGAGCACAGATACGCAGTATTTT
CDR3aa: CASRPPSTDTQYF

j_gene: TRBJ1-2
d_gene: .
v_gene: TRBV6-5
abundance: .
CDR3nt: TGTGCCAGCAGACTGACAGACCGCTATGGCTACACCTTC
CDR3aa: CASRLTDRYGYTF

j_gene: TRBJ2-7
d_gene: TRBD1
v_gene: TRBV19
abundance: .
CDR3nt: TGTGCCAGTAGTTCAACCCCCGGGACAGGGCTTTTGGAGCAGTACTTC
CDR3aa: CASSSTPGTGLLEQYF

j_gene: TRBJ1-4
d_gene: .
v_gene: TRBV18
abundance: .
CDR3nt: TGTGCCAGCTCGCCCGGGCCCTTAAAGGAAAAACTGTTTTTT
CDR3aa: CASSPGPLKEKLFF

j_gene: TRBJ1-4
d_gene: .
v_gene: TRBV5-1
abundance: .
CDR3nt: TGCGCCAGCAGCTTGGTTGGCATCGCAACTAATGAAAAACTGTTTTTT
CDR3aa: CASSLVGIATNEKLFF

j_gene: TRBJ2-7
d_gene: .
v_gene: TRBV2
abundance: .
CDR3nt: TGTGCCAGCAGTGAGGGGCCTCCCTCCTACGAGCAGTACTTC
CDR3aa: CASSEGPPSYEQYF

j_gene: TRBJ1-4
d_gene: .
v_gene: TRBV6-1
abundance: .
CDR3nt: TGTGCCAGCACCTCAGGGGACTCTAATGAAAAACTGTTTTTT
CDR3aa: CASTSGDSNEKLFF

j_gene: TRBJ1-1
d_gene: TRBD1
v_gene: TRBV6-1
abundance: .
CDR3nt: TGTGCCAGCAGTATGACAGGGGGTGAGACTGAAGCTTTCTTT
CDR3aa: CASSMTGGETEAFF

j_gene: TRBJ1-2
d_gene: .
v_gene: TRBV6-5
abundance: once
CDR3nt: TGTGCCAGCAGCCCCGCCTCGGGGGCAGATACCTTC
CDR3aa: CASSPASGADTF

j_gene: TRBJ1-2
d_gene: TRBD1
v_gene: TRBV28
abundance: .
CDR3nt: TGTGCCAGCAGTGTATCAAGAGGGGGCGCGGGGACAAGCTACACCTTC
CDR3aa: CASSVSRGGAGTSYTF

j_gene: TRBJ2-6
d_gene: .
v_gene: TRBV5-8
abundance: .
CDR3nt: TGTGCCAGCAGCTTGGACAAATCCGGGGCCAACGTCCTGACTTTC
CDR3aa: CASSLDKSGANVLTF

j_gene: TRBJ1-6
d_gene: .
v_gene: TRBV28
abundance: once
CDR3nt: TGTGCCAGCAGGGGTAAGTGGCCCCTCCACTTT
CDR3aa: CASRGKWPLHF

j_gene: TRBJ2-7
d_gene: .
v_gene: TRBV6-6
abundance: .
CDR3nt: TGTGCCAGCAGTTACTCGAAGGAGTGGGGTTCCGAGCAGTACTTC
CDR3aa: CASSYSKEWGSEQYF